These 30 T cell receptor beta chains originate from one sample sequenced in a study of response to subunit inactivated influenza vaccine. Each CDR3 protein is one row after TCRdb ran MiXCR on the RT-PCR reads. The sample includes hundreds of thousands of distinct CDR3 sequences, 18% of them seen just once. The sequencing here drew on PBMCs from blood, taken roughly 5 days after vaccination. These receptors originate from a man aged 50 to 59 who received an inactivated influenza vaccine.

This clonotype came up a few times. The rearrangement uses TRBV10-3 and TRBJ2-7, with no clear D. This CDR3 has 12 residues. The ends were cut back, 8 bases at V and 3 bases at J, with 11 bases in the middle. Germline CDR1 ENHRY, CDR2 SYGVKD. Here the CDR3 reads CAIGSVLYEQYF. In nucleotides, the CDR3 is TGTGCCATCGGGTCAGTCCTCTACGAGCAGTACTTC.

The chain joins TRBV7-2 to TRBJ1-2; D unresolved. CDR1 SGHTA and CDR2 FQGNSA come from the germline V gene. V lost 2 bases to trimming and J lost 4 bases, with 8 bases between them. This CDR3 spans 13 amino acids. The CDR3 DNA follows: TGTGCCAGCAGCTTAAAGGGTAGCTATGGCTACACCTTC. It translates to CASSLKGSYGYTF.

The chain has TRBV20-1 and TRBJ2-3; perhaps TRBD2 as D (5 bases). Trimming took off 4 bases at V and 2 bases at J, with 10 bases between the two ends. This CDR3 contains 13 residues. Looked up from germline, CDR1 is DFQATT and CDR2 is SNEGSKA (reference sequence). The CDR3 DNA sequence: TGCAGTGCTACCAGCGGATACACAGATACGCAGTATTTT. It encodes CSATSGYTDTQYF.

The chain uses TRBV5-1 and TRBJ2-3; TRBD1 might be the D (6 bases). Trimming took 4 bases from V and 2 from J, leaving 14 bases between them. The CDR3 runs 15 residues. The germline V gene encodes CDR1 SGHRS and CDR2 YFSETQ. The CDR3 protein is CASSLERTDTDTQYF. CDR3 nucleotide sequence: TGCGCCAGCAGCCTCGAAAGGACAGACACAGATACGCAGTATTTT.

This sequence joins TRBV24-1 and TRBJ2-3; 11 nucleotides line up with TRBD2. The CDR3 is 17 residues long. With V trimmed by 3 bases and J by 6 bases, 10 bases remained unmatched. Germline values: CDR1 KGHDR, CDR2 SFDVKD. CDR3 loop: CATSDRGLAEGPDTQYF. CDR3 DNA: TGTGCCACCAGTGATCGGGGACTAGCGGAGGGACCGGATACGCAGTATTTT.

This chain connects TRBV6-2 or TRBV6-3 to TRBJ2-7; D ambiguous. V was pared by 5 bases and J by 0 bases, with 14 bases between. From germline, CDR1 is MNHEY and CDR2 SVGEGT. The CDR3 totals 15 residues. CDR3 protein: CASSKQPPSSYEQYF. CDR3 coding DNA: TGTGCCAGCAGTAAACAGCCTCCCAGCTCCTACGAGCAGTACTTC.

V gene TRBV28 combines with J gene TRBJ2-3; D call uncertain. The CDR3 runs 12 residues. Trimming shortened V by 6 bases and J by 0 bases, and 4 bases separated the two germline ends. The germline V gene encodes CDR1 MDHEN and CDR2 SYDVKM. CDR3 in DNA: TGTGCCAGCAGGGAAAGCACAGATACGCAGTATTTT. Residues: CASRESTDTQYF.

This clonotype came up a few times. The chain combines TRBV2 with TRBJ2-1; a possible D gene is TRBD1 (5 bases). CDR3 length: 16 amino acids. V lost 0 bases and J 4 bases, leaving 13 bases between the germline ends. The germline V gene has CDR1 SNHLY and CDR2 FYNNEI. CDR3 region: CASSEARQLSYNEQFF. The CDR3 coding sequence is TGTGCCAGCAGTGAAGCCCGACAGTTGAGTTACAATGAGCAGTTCTTC.

This clonotype was counted between two and nine times. The J gene is TRBJ2-5, the V gene TRBV12-3 or TRBV12-4, with 12 bases aligning to TRBD2. The CDR3 runs 14 residues. With 6 bases clipped from V and 3 bases from J, the junction kept 2 bases outside the gene matches. The CDR3 region is CASRRLAGEETQYF. The CDR3 DNA sequence: TGTGCCAGCAGACGACTAGCGGGAGAAGAGACCCAGTACTTC.

The J gene is TRBJ1-1, the V gene TRBV10-1, with 7 positions matching TRBD1. The CDR3 covers 17 residues. The ends lost 2 bases at V and 1 base at J; junction bases unmatched: 10. Germline values: CDR1 WNHNN, CDR2 SYGVQD (reference sequence). The CDR3 DNA sequence: TGCGCCAGCAGTGAGCCGGGACAGACGACTCCGAACACTGAAGCTTTCTTT. Protein sequence: CASSEPGQTTPNTEAFF.

This clonotype was recorded at least ten times. The chain couples TRBV15 to TRBJ2-1; D is unclear. Between the trimmed V and J ends, which lost 0 bases and 0 bases, there was a span of 9 bases. This CDR3 is 16 amino acids long. Germline V gene sequence: CDR1 LNHNV, CDR2 YYDKDF (reference sequence). CDR3 sequence (DNA): TGTGCCACCAGCAGAGACAACCTGGTCTCCTACAATGAGCAGTTCTTC. This sequence encodes CATSRDNLVSYNEQFF.

This clonotype was recorded a few times. This chain joins TRBV24-1 and TRBJ2-3; the match to TRBD2 covers 10 bases. This CDR3 is built from 17 residues. V dropped 4 bases and J dropped 3; count of bases not matched to a gene: 9. Germline assignment: CDR1 KGHDR and CDR2 SFDVKD. The CDR3 nucleotides read TGTGCCACCAGTGACCCTAGCGGGAGACCGGTTACAGATACGCAGTATTTT. It is translated as CATSDPSGRPVTDTQYF.

V is TRBV5-1 and J is TRBJ2-7; D unresolved. This CDR3 has 14 residues. V lost 1 base, J lost 2 bases, and 10 bases lay in between. Germline CDR1 SGHRS, CDR2 YFSETQ. The CDR3 DNA follows: TGCGCCAGCAGCTTGAAAGTCCGAACCTACGAGCAGTACTTC. Its translation: CASSLKVRTYEQYF.

The chain carries TRBV30 and TRBJ2-7; tentative D call: TRBD2 (7 bases). Germline CDR1 is GTSNPN and CDR2 is SVGIG (reference sequence). V was trimmed by 6 bases and J by 3 bases, leaving 15 bases between them. The CDR3 is 13 amino acids. The CDR3 DNA reads TGTGCCTGCGGGGGGCCTGTTTTCTACGAGCAGTACTTC. It specifies CACGGPVFYEQYF. Full variable domain (outside the CDR3, taken from reference TRBV30 and TRBJ2-7): SQTIHQWPATLVQPVGSPLSLECTVEGTSNPNLYWYRQAAGRGLQLLFYSVGIGQISSEVPQNLSASRPQDRQFILSSKKLLLSDSGFYLCACGGPVFYEQYFGPGTRLTVT.

This clonotype was picked up a small number of times. The V and J genes are TRBV29-1 and TRBJ1-1; unclear D gene. V was cut by 7 bases and J by 4 bases, with 16 bases left in between. This CDR3 spans 13 amino acids. The germline V gene encodes CDR1 SQVTM and CDR2 ANQGSEA. The CDR3 here is CSANWNSGTEAFF. CDR3 nucleotide sequence: TGCAGCGCCAATTGGAACAGTGGCACTGAAGCTTTCTTT.

This clonotype was seen more than once but under ten times. The chain couples TRBV12-3 or TRBV12-4 to TRBJ2-5, with D perhaps being TRBD1 or TRBD2 (5 bases each). V lost 3 bases and J 5 bases, leaving 16 bases between the germline ends. CDR3 length: 15 amino acids. CDR3 sequence (DNA): TGTGCCAGCAGTTTTCTTGGGGGAAGAGGTGAGACCCAGTACTTC. Translating gives CASSFLGGRGETQYF.

This clonotype was detected only a few times. The chain joins TRBV28 to TRBJ2-5, with TRBD1 as a possible D gene (6 bases). V dropped 6 bases and J dropped 5 bases, with 22 bases sitting between them. Germline CDR1 and CDR2: MDHEN and SYDVKM. This CDR3 has 16 amino acids. CDR3 nucleotides: TGTGCCAGCAGCCCCCCGCCGGGACAACGGAGGGAGACCCAGTACTTC. It encodes CASSPPPGQRRETQYF.

This rearrangement joins TRBV25-1 to TRBJ2-7; D is unresolved. CDR1 and CDR2 from the germline V gene are MGHDK and SYGVNS. CDR3 size: 13 residues. V was trimmed by 1 base and J by 5 bases, leaving 9 bases between them. Written as DNA, the CDR3 is TGTGCCAGCAGTGAATCGCTAATAAACGAGCAGTACTTC. This gives the protein CASSESLINEQYF.

This clonotype has a handful of counts. This chain links TRBV15 with TRBJ2-1, with 7 bases identical to TRBD2. CDR1 is LNHNV, CDR2 YYDKDF, per germline (reference sequence). The CDR3 covers 15 residues. V shed 0 bases, J shed 13 bases, and the junction held 12 bases outside the gene matches. The CDR3 nucleotides are TGTGCCACCAGCAGAGATCCTAGCGGAGACGGTAAACAGTTCTTC. Amino acids: CATSRDPSGDGKQFF.

This clonotype was seen only a few times. The chain uses TRBV11-2 and TRBJ1-3; D is unresolved. Between the trimmed V and J ends, which lost 1 base and 0 bases, there was a span of 16 bases. From germline, CDR1 is SGHAT and CDR2 FQNNGV. This CDR3 is 18 amino acids long. Here the CDR3 DNA reads TGTGCCAGCAGCTTAGGAGCGGGGAGAGGGAACTCTGGAAACACCATATATTTT. Protein: CASSLGAGRGNSGNTIYF.

This clonotype was detected many times. One junction end disagrees with the germline gene, perhaps due to a read error. J is TRBJ2-5 and V is TRBV7-3; D remains ambiguous. The CDR3 is 13 amino acids. Germline V gene lookup returns CDR1 SGHTA and CDR2 FQGTGA. DNA of the CDR3: TGCGCCAGCAGCCCCACTGGTCAAGAGACCCAGTACTTC. This translates into CASSPTGQETQYF.

About this clonotype itself: Just one base apart from a much larger clone, this may be a read error. The chain recombines TRBV20-1 with TRBJ2-1, with 9 bases fitting TRBD1. The V gene's germline CDR1 is DFQATT and CDR2 SNEGSKA (reference sequence). This CDR3 is 14 amino acids long. CDR3 coding DNA: TGCAGTGCAGATAGGGGACAGGGCTACAATCAGCAGTTCTTC. This encodes CSADRGQGYNQQFF.

The J gene is TRBJ2-5, the V gene TRBV21-1; TRBD2 reflects the table's D call only, with no check against the DNA. TRBV21-1 is termed a pseudogene. The CDR3 spans 14 residues. This chain's CDR3 is CASSRDPRWETQYF. CDR3 nucleotide sequence: TGTGCCAGCAGCAGGGACCCCCGCTGGGAGACCCAGTACTTC.

The CDR3 sequence is CASSQNRGSGRARETQYF. The CDR3 DNA follows: TGTGCCAGCAGCCAAAATCGGGGTAGCGGGAGGGCCCGAGAGACCCAGTACTTC. This chain uses TRBV4-2 with TRBJ2-5, with 11 bases aligning to TRBD2. Looked up from germline, CDR1 is LGHNA and CDR2 is YNFKEQ. This CDR3 region has 18 residues. The V gene end was trimmed by 2 bases and the J gene end by 4 bases; junction bases not matched to a gene: 12.

The rearrangement joins TRBV20-1 to TRBJ1-6, with 7 bases that match TRBD1. The CDR3 has 15 residues. Germline CDR1 is DFQATT and CDR2 is SNEGSKA (reference sequence). V dropped 2 bases and J dropped 7; count of bases not matched to a gene: 8. This chain's CDR3 is CSARSRTGGNSPLHF. The CDR3, as DNA: TGCAGTGCTAGATCTCGGACAGGAGGGAATTCACCCCTCCACTTT.

The CDR3 bases are TGCAAACTACAGAATCAAGAGACCCAGTACTTC. It specifies CKLQNQETQYF. The chain couples TRBV20-1 to TRBJ2-5; the D is unclear. This CDR3 region has 11 residues. CDR1 is DFQATT, CDR2 SNEGSKA, per germline (reference sequence).

In this sample, this clonotype turned up once. The chain links TRBV28 to TRBJ1-2; a weak D match, TRBD1 (6 bases). Germline CDR1 is MDHEN and CDR2 is SYDVKM. The V end was cut by 7 bases, the J end by 8 bases, with 23 bases between. This CDR3 spans 15 amino acids. The CDR3 DNA reads as TGTGCCAGCACCCTTTTGGATGGGGGGCGCTTAGGCTACACCTTC. Translating gives CASTLLDGGRLGYTF.

This clonotype has just a few counts. This chain uses TRBV28 with TRBJ2-7; tentative D call: TRBD1 (6 bases). Trimming took off 5 bases at V and 2 bases at J, with 16 bases between the two ends. Per the germline V gene, CDR1 is MDHEN and CDR2 is SYDVKM. The CDR3 extends over 15 amino acids. CDR3 residues: CASSTLQGVTYEQYF. The CDR3 region has the DNA TGTGCCAGCAGTACCTTACAGGGTGTCACCTACGAGCAGTACTTC.

This clonotype has just a few counts. The genes are TRBV13 and TRBJ2-5; D is undetermined. Trimming pared 2 bases from V and 1 base from J, leaving 11 bases between. The CDR3 runs 15 residues. Per the germline V gene, CDR1 is PRHDT and CDR2 is FYEKMQ (reference sequence). The CDR3 loop is CASSLPGQSQETQYF. The CDR3 DNA reads TGTGCCAGCAGCTTACCTGGGCAGAGCCAAGAGACCCAGTACTTC.

This clonotype was recorded at least ten times. The gene calls are TRBV20-1 and TRBJ2-2; D perhaps matches TRBD2 (6 bases). The germline V and J ends were trimmed by 0 bases and 1 base, with 12 bases remaining between them. Germline CDR1 and CDR2: DFQATT and SNEGSKA (reference sequence). The CDR3 covers 16 residues. The CDR3 coding sequence is TGCAGTGCTAGAGATCGGAATAGCGGGAACACCGGGGAGCTGTTTTTT. Its translation: CSARDRNSGNTGELFF.